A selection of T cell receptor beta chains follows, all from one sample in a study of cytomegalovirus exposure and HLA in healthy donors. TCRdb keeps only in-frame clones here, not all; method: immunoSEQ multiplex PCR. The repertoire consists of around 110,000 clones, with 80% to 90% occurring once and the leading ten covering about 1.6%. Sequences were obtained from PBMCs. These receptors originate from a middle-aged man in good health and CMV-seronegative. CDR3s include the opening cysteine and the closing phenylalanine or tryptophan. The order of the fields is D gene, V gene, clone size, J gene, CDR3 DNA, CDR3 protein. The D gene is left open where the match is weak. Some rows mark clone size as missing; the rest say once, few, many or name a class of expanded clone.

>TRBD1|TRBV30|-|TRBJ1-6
TGTGCCTGGAGCGAGACTTACCCGGGACAGGGGAATTCACCCCTCCACTTT
CAWSETYPGQGNSPLHF
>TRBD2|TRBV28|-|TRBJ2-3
TGTGCCAGCAGCCATAGCGGGGAAGGCACAGATACGCAGTATTTT
CASSHSGEGTDTQYF
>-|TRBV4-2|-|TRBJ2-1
TGTGCCAGCAGCCAAGATCTTCCCGAGAGCTCCTACAATGAGCAGTTCTTC
CASSQDLPESSYNEQFF
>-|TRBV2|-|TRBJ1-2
TGTGCCAGCAGTGAAGACAGAACCTATGGCTACACCTTC
CASSEDRTYGYTF
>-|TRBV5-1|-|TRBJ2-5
TGCGCCACCCGTCAAATGGAGGGGACGGAGACCCAGTACTTC
CATRQMEGTETQYF
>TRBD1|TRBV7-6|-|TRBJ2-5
TGTGCCAGCAGCACCGGGACAGGGCAAGAGACCCAGTACTTC
CASSTGTGQETQYF
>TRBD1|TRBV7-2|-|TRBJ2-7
TGTGCCAGCAGCCTCCAACAGGGGGCGGAGGAGCAGTACTTC
CASSLQQGAEEQYF
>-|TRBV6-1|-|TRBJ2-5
TGTGCCAGCAGTGCGCTAGCTAAGGGTTTGGAGACCCAGTACTTC
CASSALAKGLETQYF
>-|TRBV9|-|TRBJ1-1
TGTGCCAGCAGCCCCCGTTCGGGGAACACTGAAGCTTTCTTT
CASSPRSGNTEAFF
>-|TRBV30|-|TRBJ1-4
TGTGCCTGGAGTGTAGGGGCGGGAGTAAAACTGTTTTTT
CAWSVGAGVKLFF
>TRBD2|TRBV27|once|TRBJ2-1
TGTGCCAGCAGTTTACTAGCGGGGGACTATGAGCAGTTCTTC
CASSLLAGDYEQFF
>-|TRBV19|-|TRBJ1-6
TGTGCCAGTAGCCCGGACATATGGACACCCCTCCACTTT
CASSPDIWTPLHF
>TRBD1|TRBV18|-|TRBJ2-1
TGTGCCAGCTCACCTTACGCGGACAGGGGGTTCAATGAGCAGTTCTTC
CASSPYADRGFNEQFF
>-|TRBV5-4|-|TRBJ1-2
TGTGCCAGCAGCTTCGCCCCGGGACATTATGGCTACACCTTC
CASSFAPGHYGYTF
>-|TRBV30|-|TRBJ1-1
TGTGCCTGGAGTGTACTAACGGCTAGGAACACTGAAGCTTTCTTT
CAWSVLTARNTEAFF
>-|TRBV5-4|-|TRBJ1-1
TGTGCCAGCAGCTTGACAGGACCTTATCACACTGAAGCTTTCTTT
CASSLTGPYHTEAFF
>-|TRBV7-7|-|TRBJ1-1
TGTGCTAGCAGCTTCGGTACGAACACTGAAGCTTTCTTT
CASSFGTNTEAFF
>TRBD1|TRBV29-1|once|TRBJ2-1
TGCAGCGTTGAAAGGACAGGGACCTACAATGAGCAGTTCTTC
CSVERTGTYNEQFF
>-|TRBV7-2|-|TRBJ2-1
TGTGCCAGCAGGGGAGGGGGGTTGGATGAGCAGTTCTTC
CASRGGGLDEQFF
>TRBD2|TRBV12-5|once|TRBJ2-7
TGTGCTAGTGGTTCCAGGACTAGCGGAACCTACGAGCAGTACTTC
CASGSRTSGTYEQYF
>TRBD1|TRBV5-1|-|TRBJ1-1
TGCGCCAGCAGCATTGGGACAGGGAGGTTTGCTGAAGCTTTCTTT
CASSIGTGRFAEAFF
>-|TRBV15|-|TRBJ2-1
TGTGCCACCAGCAAGGGAGCCGGGAACAATGAGCAGTTCTTC
CATSKGAGNNEQFF
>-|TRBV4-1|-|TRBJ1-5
TGCGCCAGCAGCCAAGGCCTGGGGGGGCGGAATCAGCCCCAGCATTTT
CASSQGLGGRNQPQHF
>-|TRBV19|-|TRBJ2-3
TGTGCCAGTAGTATTAGAAGCGCACGCACAGATACGCAGTATTTT
CASSIRSARTDTQYF
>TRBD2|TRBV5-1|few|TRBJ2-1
TGCGCCAGCAGCTTGGGACTAACTAGCGGGGGGGCGGGGGAGCAGTTCTTC
CASSLGLTSGGAGEQFF
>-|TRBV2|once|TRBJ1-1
TGTGCCAGCAGTGAAATGGGGCCCCAGGACACTGAAGCTTTCTTT
CASSEMGPQDTEAFF
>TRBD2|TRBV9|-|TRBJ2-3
TGTGCCAGTGGTGGGCTAGCGGAGGCCCCAGATACGCAGTATTTT
CASGGLAEAPDTQYF
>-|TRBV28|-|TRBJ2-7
TGTGCCAGCAGTTTCCGCTACTTTTCTACTCGATCCACTTACGAGCAGTACTTC
CASSFRYFSTRSTYEQYF
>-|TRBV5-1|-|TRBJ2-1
TGCGCCAGCAGCCGGGGGGGACAGGGCATCAATGAGCAGTTCTTC
CASSRGGQGINEQFF
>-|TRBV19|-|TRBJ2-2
TGTGCCACCCTTAGGGGCCCTACCGGGGAGCTGTTTTTT
CATLRGPTGELFF
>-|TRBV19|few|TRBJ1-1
TGTGCCACGTCCCTGATCAGCGGGGACGAAGCTTTCTTT
CATSLISGDEAFF
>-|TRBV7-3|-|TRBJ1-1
TGTGCCAGCAGCTTAAGGGGCGGGGGCACTGAAGCTTTCTTT
CASSLRGGGTEAFF
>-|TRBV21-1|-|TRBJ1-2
TGTGCCAGCAGCAATGGGGGCCAGAACTATGGCTACACCTTC
CASSNGGQNYGYTF
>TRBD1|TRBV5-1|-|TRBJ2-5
TGCGCCAGCAGCTTGGCCCAATCGACAGGGATGGAGACCCAGTACTTC
CASSLAQSTGMETQYF
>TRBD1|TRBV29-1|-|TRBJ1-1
TGCAGCGTAGCACAGGGGGTAACTGAAGCTTTCTTT
CSVAQGVTEAFF
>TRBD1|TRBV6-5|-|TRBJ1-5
TGTGCCAGCAGCCGACAGGGTTTTAGCAATCAGCCCCAGCATTTT
CASSRQGFSNQPQHF
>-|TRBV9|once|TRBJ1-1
TGTGCCAGCAGCGTAGGGACTAGTACGTTCGGTGAAGCTTTCTTT
CASSVGTSTFGEAFF
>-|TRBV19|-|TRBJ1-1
TGTGCCAGTAGTAGGCGGGCGGACCGACATGAAGCTTTCTTT
CASSRRADRHEAFF
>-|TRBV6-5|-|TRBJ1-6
TGTGCCAGCGCGACACGACCATCACCCCTCCACTTT
CASATRPSPLHF
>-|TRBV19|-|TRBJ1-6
TGTGCCAGTAGTATAACAGGAAATTCACCCCTCCACTTT
CASSITGNSPLHF
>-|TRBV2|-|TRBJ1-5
TGTGCCAGCAGGCGGACAGTCAATCAGCCCCAGCATTTT
CASRRTVNQPQHF
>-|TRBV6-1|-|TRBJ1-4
TGTGCCAGCTTACTGGGGGGGGCTGATGAAAAACTGTTTTTT
CASLLGGADEKLFF
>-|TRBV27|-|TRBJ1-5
TGTGCCAGCAGTTTATCGGGGGAGGCTCAGCCCCAGCATTTT
CASSLSGEAQPQHF
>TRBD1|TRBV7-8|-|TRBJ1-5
TGTGCCAGCAGCTTATCCCGGGGACAGGGGGCGTGGAGTCAGCCCCAGCATTTT
CASSLSRGQGAWSQPQHF
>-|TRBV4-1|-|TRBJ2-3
TGCGCCAGCAGCCAAGTCGGGGGCACAGATACGCAGTATTTT
CASSQVGGTDTQYF